This TCR beta chain was retrieved from a study of response to subunit inactivated influenza vaccine. Findings and limits, study-wide: It was the authors' suggestion that each seasonal influenza vaccination recruits few new T cells.

Germline CDR1 reads MNHNY; CDR2 reads SVGAGI (reference sequence). Trimming shortened V by 5 bases and J by 5 bases, and 12 bases separated the two germline ends. This CDR3 has 13 amino acids. TCRdb fed the RT-PCR reads into MiXCR, producing one record per CDR3 protein. The table has 650,000 or so distinct CDR3 sequences, 13% to 15% seen once; the top ten hold about 7.6%. Points on this clonotype: The antigen is undetermined.

Sequenced here: PBMCs from blood, sampled roughly 2 weeks before vaccination. This TCR was recovered from a man aged 50 to 60 who received an inactivated influenza vaccine. The chain couples TRBV6-6 to TRBJ2-5; no clear D gene. The CDR3 protein is CASSTRLTETQYF. The CDR3 DNA reads TGTGCCAGCAGTACCCGCCTCACGGAGACCCAGTACTTC.